One and the same sample provided the 17 T cell receptor beta chains below, sequenced in a study of OX40 agonist ivuxolimab in advanced cancers. Here immunoSEQ multiplex PCR was the method, and the copy in TCRdb shows in-frame clones only, minus some. The sample has over 85,000 clones; approximately 81% are singletons. The sequencing used CD4+ or CD8+ T cells sorted from blood, collected in a trial of the OX40 agonist ivuxolimab. These TCRs come from an adult with an advanced solid tumor such as melanoma, head and neck, liver or kidney cancer.

The chain is built from TRBV7-3 and TRBJ2-1; 13 positions match TRBD2. This CDR3 is 17 amino acids long. V lost 1 base, J lost 10 bases, and 10 bases stayed unmatched. The germline CDR1 and CDR2 sequences are SGHTA and FQGTGA. The chain's CDR3 is CASSLIVAPTSGGEQFF. The DNA of the CDR3 is TGTGCCAGCAGCTTAATTGTGGCCCCGACTAGCGGGGGGGAGCAGTTCTTC.

The chain carries TRBV28 and TRBJ1-2; D gene uncertain. From germline, CDR1 is MDHEN and CDR2 SYDVKM. This CDR3 comprises 14 residues. Trimming removed 2 bases at V and 8 bases at J, with 15 bases between. The CDR3 sequence is CASSLTGKAEGYTF. CDR3 sequence (DNA): TGTGCCAGCAGTTTAACCGGGAAGGCGGAAGGCTACACCTTC.

This chain joins TRBV29-1 and TRBJ2-7, with 11 bases lining up with TRBD1. The V and J ends lost 6 bases and 13 bases, in that order; junction bases with no gene match: 8. The length of the CDR3 is 11 residues. Looked up from germline, CDR1 is SQVTM and CDR2 is ANQGSEA. The CDR3 coding sequence is TGCAGCGTGGATGCGGACAGGGGGCAATACTTC. This encodes CSVDADRGQYF.

V and J are TRBV5-1 and TRBJ2-4; tentative D call: TRBD1 (6 bases). V lost 0 bases to trimming and J lost 6 bases, with 13 bases between them. Germline-derived CDR1 and CDR2 are SGHRS and YFSETQ. The CDR3 extends over 15 amino acids. CDR3 amino acids: CASSLDGGEGNIQYF. The CDR3 bases are TGCGCCAGCAGCTTGGATGGGGGCGAGGGAAACATTCAGTACTTC.

This clone was seen just once. The CDR3 loop is CASSSQGMGSEKLFF. CDR3 bases: TGTGCCAGCTCAAGTCAGGGAATGGGCAGTGAAAAACTGTTTTTT. The chain joins TRBV18 to TRBJ1-4; the D gene is possibly TRBD1 (5 bases). The CDR3 loop spans 15 amino acids. V was cut by 5 bases and J by 7 bases, with 17 bases left in between. The germline CDR1 and CDR2 sequences are KGHSH and LQKENI.

This sequence joins TRBV21-1 and TRBJ2-3; the table gives TRBD1 as D, unverified against the DNA. TRBV21-1 is designated a pseudogene. The CDR3 covers 15 residues. The CDR3 nucleotides read TGTGCCAGCAGCAAAACAAACCCCAGCACAGATACGCAGTATTTT. This encodes CASSKTNPSTDTQYF.

V is TRBV19 and J is TRBJ1-5; D is unresolved. The germline CDR1 and CDR2 sequences are LNHDA and SQIVND (reference sequence). This CDR3 contains 17 residues. Trimming cost V 1 base and J 0 bases, with 13 bases left between them. CDR3 protein: CASSIVGDTYSNQPQHF. Here the CDR3 DNA reads TGTGCCAGTAGTATAGTTGGTGACACATATAGCAATCAGCCCCAGCATTTT. Full variable domain (remainder filled in from reference TRBV19 and TRBJ1-5): DGGITQSPKYLFRKEGQNVTLSCEQNLNHDAMYWYRQDPGQGLRLIYYSQIVNDFQKGDIAEGYSVSREKKESFPLTVTSAQKNPTAFYLCASSIVGDTYSNQPQHFGDGTRLSIL.

The chain recombines TRBV18 with TRBJ1-2, with unresolved D. The germline V gene has CDR1 KGHSH and CDR2 LQKENI. The CDR3 has 13 residues. V was clipped by 5 bases and J by 4 bases, with 11 bases between them. The CDR3 nucleotides read TGTGCCAGCTCAGCCGACATCCTCTATGGCTACACCTTC. This codes for CASSADILYGYTF.

This clone appeared a single time. The V gene is TRBV5-1, the J gene TRBJ1-5; 8 bases fit TRBD1. The V gene's germline CDR1 is SGHRS and CDR2 YFSETQ. Unmatched junction bases numbered 2, after V lost 4 bases and J lost 2 bases. The CDR3 contains 14 residues. The CDR3 reads CASSEQGGNQPQHF. The CDR3 DNA follows: TGCGCCAGCAGCGAACAGGGGGGCAATCAGCCCCAGCATTTT.

The chain has TRBV2 and TRBJ1-1, with D hard to call. CDR1 SNHLY and CDR2 FYNNEI come from the germline V gene. This CDR3 is 11 amino acids long. Trimming left V 11 bases short and J 1 base short, with 8 bases between. The CDR3 sequence: CAGTANTEAFF. DNA of the CDR3: TGTGCCGGCACAGCGAACACTGAAGCTTTCTTT.

The chain employs TRBV5-1 and TRBJ1-3; 7 nucleotides agree with TRBD1. Per germline, CDR1 SGHRS and CDR2 YFSETQ. The CDR3 runs to 15 residues. Trimming at V came to 3 bases and at J to 0 bases, leaving 3 bases not matched to a gene. The CDR3 DNA reads as TGCGCCAGCAGCTCACAGGGGAGCTCTGGAAACACCATATATTTT. Protein: CASSSQGSSGNTIYF.

V gene TRBV5-8 combines with J gene TRBJ2-1; D remains unclear. This CDR3 is built from 13 residues. Germline-derived CDR1 and CDR2 are SGHTS and YDEGEE. Trimming stripped 4 bases from V and 5 bases from J, with 10 bases between. Here the CDR3 DNA reads TGTGCCAGCAGCACCTCATGGAACAATGAGCAGTTCTTC. This codes for CASSTSWNNEQFF.

V gene TRBV2 combines with J gene TRBJ1-6; D may be TRBD1 (5 bases). V lost 4 bases and J 11 bases, leaving 21 bases between the germline ends. This CDR3 is built from 16 residues. Germline V CDR1 and CDR2: SNHLY, FYNNEI. The CDR3 region has the DNA TGTGCCAGCAGTGCTTCCTGGCCGGACATGGGTGCACCCCTCCACTTT. This gives the protein CASSASWPDMGAPLHF.

This chain uses TRBV10-3 with TRBJ2-5, with D tentatively TRBD1 or TRBD2 (5 bases each). The V end lost 0 bases, the J end lost 5 bases, and 10 bases lay between the germline ends. CDR3 size: 14 residues. Germline assignment: CDR1 ENHRY and CDR2 SYGVKD. The DNA of the CDR3 is TGTGCCATCAGTGAGTCGGTGGGGACGGAGACCCAGTACTTC. This codes for CAISESVGTETQYF.

The chain links TRBV11-3 to TRBJ2-2, with 7 bases lining up with TRBD1. Germline trimming cut 4 bases from V and 9 bases from J; bases unmatched to any gene: 8. This CDR3 region has 14 residues. CDR1 and CDR2 from the germline V gene are SGHNT and YENEEA. As DNA, the CDR3 is TGTGCCAGCAGCTCCCGACAGGGTAATCGGGAGCTGTTTTTT. This codes for CASSSRQGNRELFF.

The rearrangement joins TRBV5-5 to TRBJ2-1, with D tentatively TRBD1 (7 bases). The CDR3 is 15 amino acids. Trimming left V 0 bases short and J 3 bases short, with 10 bases between. In germline, CDR1 is SGHKS, CDR2 YYEKEE (reference sequence). As DNA, the CDR3 is TGTGCCAGCAGCTTGGACAGGGGAGGCTACAATGAGCAGTTCTTC. Protein sequence: CASSLDRGGYNEQFF.

This clone was seen just once. This rearrangement joins TRBV2 to TRBJ2-3; D possibly corresponds to TRBD1 (5 bases). CDR1 and CDR2 from the germline V gene are SNHLY and FYNNEI. CDR3 length equals 14 residues. Trimming cost V 2 bases and J 5 bases, with 11 bases left between them. CDR3 region: CASSEQGQGDTQYF. As DNA, the CDR3 is TGTGCCAGCAGTGAACAGGGCCAAGGAGATACGCAGTATTTT.